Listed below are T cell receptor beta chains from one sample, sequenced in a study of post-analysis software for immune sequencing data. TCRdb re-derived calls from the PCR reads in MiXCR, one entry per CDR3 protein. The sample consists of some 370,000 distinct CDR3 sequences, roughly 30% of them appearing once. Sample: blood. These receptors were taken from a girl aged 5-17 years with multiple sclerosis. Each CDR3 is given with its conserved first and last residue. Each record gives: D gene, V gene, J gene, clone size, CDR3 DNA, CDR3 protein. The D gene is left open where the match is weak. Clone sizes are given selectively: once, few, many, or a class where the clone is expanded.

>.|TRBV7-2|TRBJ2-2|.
TGTGCCAGCAGCTTAAGAATCGGGGAGCTGTTTTTT
CASSLRIGELFF
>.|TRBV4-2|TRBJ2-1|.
TGTGCCAGCAGCCCCTCGTCGGGGGGCTTTGAGCAGTTCTTC
CASSPSSGGFEQFF
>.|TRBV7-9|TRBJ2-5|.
TGTGCCAGCAGCCCAGTTGCGGGGGCCCAAGAGACCCAGTACTTC
CASSPVAGAQETQYF
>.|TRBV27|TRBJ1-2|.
TGTGCCAGCAGTCGCCTAGGTCTCTATGGCTACACCTTC
CASSRLGLYGYTF
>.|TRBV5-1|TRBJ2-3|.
TGCGCCGGCAGCTTGGAAGCGACTCATACGCAGTATTTT
CAGSLEATHTQYF
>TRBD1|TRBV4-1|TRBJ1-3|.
TGCGCCAGCAGCCGACCAGGGGGGAGAAACACCATATATTTT
CASSRPGGRNTIYF
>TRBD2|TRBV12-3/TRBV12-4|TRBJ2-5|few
TGTGCCAGCAGTTTACTAGCGGGGGGTCTCCAAGAGACCCAGTACTTC
CASSLLAGGLQETQYF
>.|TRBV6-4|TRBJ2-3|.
TGTGCCAGCAGCAGTTCGTGGGGGGATACGCAGTATTTT
CASSSSWGDTQYF
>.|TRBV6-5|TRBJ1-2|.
TGTGCCAGCGGTTCCGCGGACACAACCGGACATAACTATGGCTACACCTTC
CASGSADTTGHNYGYTF
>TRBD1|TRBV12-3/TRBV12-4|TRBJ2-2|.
TGTGCCAGCTGGACAGGGGTTACCGGGGAGCTGTTTTTT
CASWTGVTGELFF
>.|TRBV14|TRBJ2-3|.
TGTGCCAGCAGCCTCCCGACAGGAAGCACAGATACGCAGTATTTT
CASSLPTGSTDTQYF
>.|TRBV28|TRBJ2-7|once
TGTGCCAGCAGATCCGGGAGCCGTTCCTACGAGCAGTACTTC
CASRSGSRSYEQYF
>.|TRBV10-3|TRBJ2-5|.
TGTGCCATCAGTGATCCCGAAGAGACCCAGTACTTC
CAISDPEETQYF
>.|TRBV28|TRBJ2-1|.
TGTGCCAGCAGTCCCTTTATTGAGCGGTTCTTC
CASSPFIERFF
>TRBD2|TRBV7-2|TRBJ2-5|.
TGTGCCAGCAGCTTAGTCCTAATCGGTGGGCTAGCGGGGGCCAAAGAGACCCAGTACTTC
CASSLVLIGGLAGAKETQYF
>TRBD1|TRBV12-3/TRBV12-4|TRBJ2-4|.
TGTGCCAGCAGGGGGCTAGCAGGGGGACAGTACTTC
CASRGLAGGQYF
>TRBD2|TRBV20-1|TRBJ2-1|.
TGCAGTGCTATAACTGGGACTACGGGCAATGAGCAGTTCTTC
CSAITGTTGNEQFF
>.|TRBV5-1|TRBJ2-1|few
TGCGCCAGCTCAGGGGGGGCCCCCAGCAATGAGCAGTTCTTC
CASSGGAPSNEQFF
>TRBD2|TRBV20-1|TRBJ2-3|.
TGCAGTGCTAGAGATTATGGACTAGCGGGGGGTGATACGCAGTATTTT
CSARDYGLAGGDTQYF
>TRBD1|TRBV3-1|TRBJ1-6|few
TGTGCCAGCAGCCAATGGGGACAGGGGGATTCACCCCTCCACTTT
CASSQWGQGDSPLHF
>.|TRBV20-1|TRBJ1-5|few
TGCAGTGCCCCGGGATGGGCCAATCAGCCCCAGCATTTT
CSAPGWANQPQHF
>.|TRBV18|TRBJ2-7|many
TGTGCCAGCTCACCAGGTGGAGGGATGTACGAGCAGTACTTC
CASSPGGGMYEQYF
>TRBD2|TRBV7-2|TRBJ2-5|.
TGTGCCAGCAGCTCCCGCGGGGGGGGACAAGAGACCCAGTACTTC
CASSSRGGGQETQYF
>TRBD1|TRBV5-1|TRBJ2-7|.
TGCGCCAGCAGCGGCGGGACAGGGGAAGGCTACGAGCAGTACTTC
CASSGGTGEGYEQYF
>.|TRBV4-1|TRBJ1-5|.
TGCGCCAGCAGCCAGATCGGGCAGGGTCACCAGCCCCAGCATTTT
CASSQIGQGHQPQHF
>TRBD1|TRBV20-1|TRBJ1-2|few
TGCAGTGCTAGAGTGATGACAGGGCAGTATGGCTACACCTTC
CSARVMTGQYGYTF
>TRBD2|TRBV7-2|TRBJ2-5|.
TGTGCCAGCAGCTTGGGACTAGCGGGGCGGGGGGAGACCCAGTACTTC
CASSLGLAGRGETQYF
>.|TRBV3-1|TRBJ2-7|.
TGTGCCAGCACCACGGGGGGCTGGACCTACGAGCAGTACTTC
CASTTGGWTYEQYF
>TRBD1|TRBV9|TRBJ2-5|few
TGTGCCAGCAGCTCGACCCGGACAGGGCGGGAAGAGACCCAGTACTTC
CASSSTRTGREETQYF
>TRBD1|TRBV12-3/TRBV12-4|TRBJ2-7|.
TGTGCCAGCAGTTCGGACAGGGCTTCCGAGCAGTACTTC
CASSSDRASEQYF
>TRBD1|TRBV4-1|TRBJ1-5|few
TGCGCCAGCAGCCAGGCCCTGACAGGGAGAGATCAGCCCCAGCATTTT
CASSQALTGRDQPQHF
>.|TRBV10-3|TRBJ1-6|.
TGTGCCATCAGTGACGTGCAGGGAGGTTCACCCCTCCACTTT
CAISDVQGGSPLHF
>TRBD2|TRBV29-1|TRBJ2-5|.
TGCAGCGCCGGACGGACTAGCGGGGGGGCAGGAGAGACCCAGTACTTC
CSAGRTSGGAGETQYF
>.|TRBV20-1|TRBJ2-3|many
TGCAGTGCTAGATCCGGAGCGGCTGTGACAGATACGCAGTATTTT
CSARSGAAVTDTQYF
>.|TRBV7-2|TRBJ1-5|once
TGTGCCAGCAGCTTATTGTGGGATCAGCCCCAGCATTTT
CASSLLWDQPQHF
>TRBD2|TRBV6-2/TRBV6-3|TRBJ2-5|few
TGTGCCAGCAACCCGGAGGCTAGCGGGGGGGAGACCCAGTACTTC
CASNPEASGGETQYF
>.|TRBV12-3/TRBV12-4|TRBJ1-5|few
TGTGCCAGCAGTTTGCGAGGGGACCTCAATCAGCCCCAGCATTTT
CASSLRGDLNQPQHF
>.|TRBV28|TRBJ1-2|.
TGTGCCAGCAGTTCTACAGGGACCCCGAACTATGGCTACACCTTC
CASSSTGTPNYGYTF
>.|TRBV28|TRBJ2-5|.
TGTGCCAGCAGTTTTGTGGGTCGGGGCCAAGAGACCCAGTACTTC
CASSFVGRGQETQYF
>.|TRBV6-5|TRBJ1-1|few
TGTGCCAGCAGCTACGGGTTGGACACTGAAGCTTTCTTT
CASSYGLDTEAFF
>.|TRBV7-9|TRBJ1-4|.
TGTGCCAGCAGCTTGCCGGGAACAGAAAAACTGTTTTTT
CASSLPGTEKLFF
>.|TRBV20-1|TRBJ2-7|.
TGCAGTGCCCAGGGGGACTTAGGCTACGAGCAGTACTTC
CSAQGDLGYEQYF
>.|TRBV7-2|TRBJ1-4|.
TGTGCCAGCAGCCCGGCGGGCCCTAATGAAAAACTGTTTTTT
CASSPAGPNEKLFF
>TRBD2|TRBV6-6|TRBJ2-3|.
TGTGCCAGCAGTTATGGCGGGGGGGCCACAGATACGCAGTATTTT
CASSYGGGATDTQYF
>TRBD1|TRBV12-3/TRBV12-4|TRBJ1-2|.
TGTGCCAGCAGACCTCTACAGGGGGCGGACTATGGCTACACCTTC
CASRPLQGADYGYTF
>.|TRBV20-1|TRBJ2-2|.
TGCAGTGCTAAGGGGGACGCGAACACCGGGGAGCTGTTTTTT
CSAKGDANTGELFF
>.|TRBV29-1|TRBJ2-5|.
TGCAGCGTTGAAGATCCGGGCAGGGGGCGGCTAGCGGGCCAAGAGACCCAGTACTTC
CSVEDPGRGRLAGQETQYF
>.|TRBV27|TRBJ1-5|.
TGTGCCAGCAGTGGGGGGCAGTTCAATCAGCCCCAGCATTTT
CASSGGQFNQPQHF